The 9 T cell receptor beta chains listed next were all sequenced from one sample in a study of T cell clones after liver transplantation (dated by TCRdb to about 2019). Preparation of the library involved the immunoSEQ multiplex PCR assay. TCRdb provides this immuneACCESS table in a form limited to in-frame rearrangements. Some clones are lacking; in checked studies, under half of them reflect an unresolved V gene, and why the rest are absent is not known. The sample data list around 100,000 clones, and approximately 79% of these were observed just once. Together, the top ten hold approximately 3% of the sample. The sample in question was CD4+ T cells from blood, obtained around 50 months after liver transplant. These TCRs come from a human patient who received a liver transplant. It is possible that, after a transplant, some T cells come from the graft donor.

The chain combines TRBV4-3 with TRBJ2-2; possible D gene TRBD2, 6 bases. This CDR3 is 16 amino acids long. Germline CDR1 reads LGHNA; CDR2 reads YSLEER. With 2 bases removed from V and 0 bases from J, the gap between germline ends came to 10 bases. The DNA for the CDR3 is TGCGCCAGCAGCCAACTCGGGGGACCGAACACCGGGGAGCTGTTTTTT. It specifies CASSQLGGPNTGELFF.

The chain uses TRBV30 and TRBJ2-7; D gene unclear. There are 11 residues in the CDR3. The germline V gene has CDR1 GTSNPN and CDR2 SVGIG (reference sequence). Trimming shortened V by 1 base and J by 2 bases, and 3 bases separated the two germline ends. The CDR3 protein is CAWSGAYEQYF. The CDR3 bases are TGTGCCTGGAGTGGGGCCTACGAGCAGTACTTC.

The chain employs TRBV27 and TRBJ1-2, with 7 nucleotides matching TRBD1. From germline, CDR1 is MNHEY and CDR2 SMNVEV (reference sequence). The CDR3 totals 15 residues. The V segment lost 5 bases and the J segment 4 bases; nucleotides outside the gene matches: 10. Here the CDR3 DNA reads TGTGCCAGCAGTATATACCGGGACAGCGGCTATGGCTACACCTTC. As protein: CASSIYRDSGYGYTF.

The J gene is TRBJ1-4, the V gene TRBV25-1; D not certain. Germline V lookup: CDR1 MGHDK, CDR2 SYGVNS. The CDR3 is 14 amino acids. The ends were cut back, 3 bases at V and 4 bases at J, with 9 bases in the middle. The CDR3 DNA sequence: TGTGCCAGCAGTGATAACGTGGGTAATGAAAAACTGTTTTTT. Translating it yields CASSDNVGNEKLFF.

This sequence joins TRBV19 and TRBJ2-3; 9 bases agree with TRBD2. The CDR3 is 13 amino acids. CDR1 is LNHDA and CDR2 is SQIVND in the germline V gene (reference sequence). V was pared by 8 bases and J by 3 bases, with 3 bases of the junction left unmatched. The chain's CDR3 is CASALAGTDTQYF. The CDR3 nucleotides are TGTGCCAGTGCCCTAGCGGGGACAGATACGCAGTATTTT.

The genes are TRBV7-3 and TRBJ1-5; D gene ambiguous. The CDR3 is 13 residues long. From germline, CDR1 is SGHTA and CDR2 FQGTGA. Trimming left V 2 bases short and J 1 base short, with 3 bases between. The CDR3 region is CASSLFSNQPQHF. The CDR3 nucleotides are TGTGCCAGCAGCTTATTCAGCAATCAGCCCCAGCATTTT. The full variable domain, rest sourced from reference TRBV7-3 and TRBJ1-5, is GAGVSQTPSNKVTEKGKYVELRCDPISGHTALYWYRQSLGQGPEFLIYFQGTGAADDSGLPNDRFFAVRPEGSVSTLKIQRTERGDSAVYLCASSLFSNQPQHFGDGTRLSIL.

The chain links TRBV28 to TRBJ1-5; D is unclear. Germline V gene lookup returns CDR1 MDHEN and CDR2 SYDVKM. The CDR3 contains 15 residues. With 5 bases removed from V and 3 bases from J, the gap between germline ends came to 14 bases. This CDR3 is CASSPTDGYNQPQHF. CDR3 DNA sequence: TGTGCCAGCAGTCCTACGGACGGCTACAATCAGCCCCAGCATTTT.

The V and J genes are TRBV9 and TRBJ2-1; tentatively, D is TRBD1 (6 bases). Between the trimmed V and J ends, which lost 4 bases and 0 bases, there was a span of 14 bases. The germline CDR1 and CDR2 sequences are SGDLS and YYNGEE. The CDR3 runs to 16 residues. The CDR3 DNA sequence: TGTGCCAGCAGCCCTGGGACAATATACTCCTACAATGAGCAGTTCTTC. Residues: CASSPGTIYSYNEQFF.

This chain uses TRBV18 with TRBJ2-3; 8 nucleotides line up with TRBD2. Trimming at V came to 4 bases and at J to 2 bases, leaving 5 bases not matched to a gene. CDR1 and CDR2 (germline): KGHSH, LQKENI. CDR3 size: 15 residues. DNA for the CDR3: TGTGCCAGCTCACGTACAGCGGGAGTCACAGATACGCAGTATTTT. Amino acid sequence: CASSRTAGVTDTQYF. Together with reference TRBV18 and TRBJ2-3, the CDR3 gives the full variable domain: NAGVMQNPRHLVRRRGQEARLRCSPMKGHSHVYWYRQLPEEGLKFMVYLQKENIIDESGMPKERFSAEFPKEGPSILRIQQVVRGDSAAYFCASSRTAGVTDTQYFGPGTRLTVL.